The source of this T cell receptor beta chain is a study of PD-1 blockade in classical Hodgkin lymphoma. Method: immunoSEQ multiplex PCR; TCRdb's copy keeps in-frame clones and lacks some. Of 46,000 or so clones in the sample, over 70% were seen once. Exposure to brentuximab vedotin varied, and each patient had relapsed following autologous stem cell transplantation. V trimming: 5 bases; J trimming: 4 bases; junction bases outside the gene matches: 5. This CDR3 has 15 amino acids. CDR1 is SGHAT and CDR2 is FQNNGV in the germline V gene. The chain employs TRBV11-2 and TRBJ2-1; 10 bases are shared with TRBD2. The sequence was obtained from a human donor with classical Hodgkin lymphoma. The sequencing here drew on peripheral blood mononuclear cells (PBMCs), taken before the second cycle of nivolumab. This chain's CDR3 is CASSPAGGPYNEQFF. The CDR3 DNA reads TGTGCCAGCAGCCCAGCGGGAGGGCCGTACAATGAGCAGTTCTTC.